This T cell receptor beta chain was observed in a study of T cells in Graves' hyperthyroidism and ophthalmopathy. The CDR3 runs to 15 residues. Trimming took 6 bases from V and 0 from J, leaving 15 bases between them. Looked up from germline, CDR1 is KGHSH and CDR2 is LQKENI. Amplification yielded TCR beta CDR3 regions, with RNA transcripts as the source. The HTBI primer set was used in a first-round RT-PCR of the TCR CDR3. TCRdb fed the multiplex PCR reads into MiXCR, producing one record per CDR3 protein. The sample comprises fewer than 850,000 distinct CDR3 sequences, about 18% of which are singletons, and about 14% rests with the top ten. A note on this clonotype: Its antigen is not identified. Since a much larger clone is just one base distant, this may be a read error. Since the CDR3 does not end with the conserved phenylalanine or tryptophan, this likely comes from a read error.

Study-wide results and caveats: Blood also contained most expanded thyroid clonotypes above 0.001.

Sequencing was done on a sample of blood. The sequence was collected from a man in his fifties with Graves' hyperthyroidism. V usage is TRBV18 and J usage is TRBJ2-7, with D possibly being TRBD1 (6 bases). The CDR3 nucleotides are TGTGCCAGCTCCGGGGTCGGGGACAACTCCTACGAGCAGTACTAC. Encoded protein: CASSGVGDNSYEQYY.